Each of the 10 T cell receptor beta chains below was sequenced from the same sample in a study of T cells in Graves' hyperthyroidism and ophthalmopathy. Template material for amplifying TCR beta CDR3 regions consisted of RNA transcripts. TCR CDR3 underwent first-round RT-PCR with the HTBI primer set. From the multiplex PCR reads, TCRdb called clonotypes with MiXCR, one entry per CDR3 protein. The sample contains nearly 750,000 distinct CDR3 sequences, about a third of which appear only once. Sample: blood. Receptors were obtained from a middle-aged woman with Graves' hyperthyroidism.

In this sample, this clonotype turned up a few times. This chain connects TRBV7-9 to TRBJ2-2; the D is unclear. The CDR3 runs 15 residues. Looked up from germline, CDR1 is SEHNR and CDR2 is FQNEAQ (reference sequence). Trimming shortened V by 3 bases and J by 2 bases, and 10 bases separated the two germline ends. The CDR3 region has the DNA TGTGCCAGCAGCTTGGCACAGAGAAACACCGGGGAGCTGTTTTTT. It encodes CASSLAQRNTGELFF.

This clonotype was detected many times. The genes are TRBV5-1 and TRBJ2-2, with D possibly TRBD2 on 6 matching bases. Germline CDR1 and CDR2: SGHRS and YFSETQ. The CDR3 length is 14 residues. Trimming shortened V by 1 base and J by 3 bases, and 7 bases separated the two germline ends. The CDR3 here is CASSLSGDTGELFF. The DNA for the CDR3 is TGCGCCAGCAGCTTGTCGGGAGACACCGGGGAGCTGTTTTTT.

The chain employs TRBV11-3 and TRBJ2-2, with unresolved D. In germline, CDR1 is SGHNT, CDR2 YENEEA. The CDR3 loop spans 14 amino acids. V lost 3 bases, J lost 5 bases, and 10 bases lay in between. The CDR3 DNA reads TGTGCCAGCAGCTTCCCCCGTGGGACCGGGGAGCTGTTTTTT. This codes for CASSFPRGTGELFF.

This clonotype was found many times. The junction differs from germline at one of its ends, possibly a read error. J is TRBJ1-5 and V is TRBV7-7; D remains unclear. Germline CDR1 reads SSHAT; CDR2 reads FNYEAQ (reference sequence). The CDR3 consists of 14 residues. CDR3 in amino acids: CASRTLDSNQPQHF. As DNA, the CDR3 is TGTGCTAGCAGGACTCTCGATAGCAATCAGCCCCAGCATTTT. Variable domain in full (rest from reference TRBV7-7 and TRBJ1-5): GAGVSQSPRYKVTKRGQDVTLRCDPISSHATLYWYQQALGQGPEFLTYFNYEAQPDKSGLPSDRFSAERPEGSISTLTIQRTEQRDSAMYRCASRTLDSNQPQHFGDGTRLSIL.

As regards this clonotype: One end of the junction is discordant with germline, which a read error may explain. V usage is TRBV10-2 and J usage is TRBJ2-7; 11 nucleotides line up with TRBD1. The CDR3 has 14 residues. Per the germline V gene, CDR1 is WSHSY and CDR2 is SAAADI. The CDR3 sequence is CASSDQGTGGEQYF. The CDR3 nucleotides read TGTGCCAGCAGTGATCAAGGGACAGGGGGAGAGCAGTACTTC.

The sample holds a few counts of this clonotype. The rearrangement uses TRBV6-6 and TRBJ1-1; unclear D gene. This CDR3 has 15 residues. Germline V gene lookup returns CDR1 MNHNY and CDR2 SVGAGI (reference sequence). V was cut by 2 bases and J by 1 base, with 11 bases left in between. The CDR3, as DNA: TGTGCCAGCAGTTACCCCATGCCGGAGAACACTGAAGCTTTCTTT. This codes for CASSYPMPENTEAFF.

This clonotype was picked up many times. The chain has TRBV10-3 and TRBJ1-1; D remains ambiguous. CDR1 ENHRY and CDR2 SYGVKD come from the germline V gene. This CDR3 contains 14 residues. Trimming took 0 bases from V and 1 from J, leaving 6 bases between them. CDR3 nucleotide sequence: TGTGCCATCAGTGAGTCGGTTGGGAACACTGAAGCTTTCTTT. This encodes CAISESVGNTEAFF.

This clonotype was detected many times. The chain has TRBV24-1 and TRBJ1-2; 7 nucleotides agree with TRBD1. Germline V gene sequence: CDR1 KGHDR, CDR2 SFDVKD. This CDR3 spans 16 amino acids. Trimming removed 1 base from V and 4 bases from J; junction bases left unmatched: 8. CDR3 nucleotide sequence: TGTGCCACCAGTGATTTTGGGAAGGGGGCTTTCTATGGCTACACCTTC. Protein sequence: CATSDFGKGAFYGYTF.

Note on this clonotype: This may come from a read error, since a much larger clone is one base off. The V gene is TRBV7-2, the J gene TRBJ1-2; 7 bases match TRBD1. The CDR3 length is 14 residues. Germline CDR1 is SGHTA and CDR2 is FQGNSA. Trimming at V came to 3 bases and at J to 8 bases, leaving 9 bases not matched to a gene. CDR3 in amino acids: CASSLDRYSGGYTF. The CDR3 DNA is TGTGCCAGCAGCTTGGACAGGTATTCGGGAGGCTACACCTTC.

This rearrangement joins TRBV12-3 or TRBV12-4 to TRBJ1-1, with 7 bases matching TRBD1. The CDR3 contains 14 residues. The junction had 7 bases not matched to a gene; V was cut back by 5 bases and J by 4 bases. CDR3 DNA sequence: TGTGCCAGCAGTGGCGACAGGGCCACCACTGAAGCTTTCTTT. It codes for CASSGDRATTEAFF.